These 20 T cell receptor beta chains were all obtained from the same sample, sequenced in a study of T cells in Graves' hyperthyroidism and ophthalmopathy. Template material for amplifying TCR beta CDR3 regions consisted of RNA transcripts. Carried out on the TCR CDR3, a first-round RT-PCR used the HTBI primer set. MiXCR, run by TCRdb on the multiplex PCR reads, gives a single entry per CDR3 protein. The sample lists around 700,000 distinct CDR3 sequences; 30% to 40% were seen once. Specimen: blood. The receptors stem from a woman aged 35 to 49 with Graves' hyperthyroidism.

The CDR3 loop reads CASRQDSNSYEQYF. The CDR3 DNA follows: TGTGCCAGCCGACAAGACAGCAACTCCTACGAGCAGTACTTC. The gene calls are TRBV2 and TRBJ2-7, with TRBD1 as a possible D gene (5 bases). The CDR3 sequence is 14 residues long. Trimming pared 8 bases from V and 0 bases from J, leaving 14 bases between. Germline values: CDR1 SNHLY, CDR2 FYNNEI.

V and J are TRBV20-1 and TRBJ1-2, with 11 bases fitting TRBD1. Germline assignment: CDR1 DFQATT and CDR2 SNEGSKA (reference sequence). The CDR3 consists of 13 residues. The V segment lost 6 bases and the J segment 4 bases; nucleotides outside the gene matches: 4. The CDR3 is CSAAGTGGYGYTF. CDR3 coding DNA: TGCAGTGCCGCCGGGACAGGGGGCTATGGCTACACCTTC.

This clonotype was observed a few times. The V gene is TRBV6-2 or TRBV6-3, the J gene TRBJ2-5; 7 bases are shared with TRBD1. There are 14 residues in the CDR3. Trimming cost V 4 bases and J 4 bases; bases outside gene matches: 6. The germline V gene encodes CDR1 MNHEY and CDR2 SVGEGT. As DNA, the CDR3 is TGTGCCAGCAGTTTGTCACAGGGGCCAGAGACCCAGTACTTC. It yields the protein CASSLSQGPETQYF.

This clonotype has ten or more counts. This sequence joins TRBV20-1 and TRBJ1-2, with 7 bases fitting TRBD1. Trimming removed 0 bases from V and 3 bases from J; junction bases left unmatched: 7. CDR1 and CDR2 from the germline V gene are DFQATT and SNEGSKA (reference sequence). CDR3 length: 15 amino acids. The CDR3 region has the DNA TGCAGTGCTAGAGACGGACAGGACTCGCACTATGGCTACACCTTC. Amino acid sequence: CSARDGQDSHYGYTF.

This clonotype was seen repeatedly, ten times or more. This chain connects TRBV13 to TRBJ1-2; D not resolved. Germline CDR1 PRHDT, CDR2 FYEKMQ (reference sequence). The CDR3 is made up of 12 amino acids. The V end was cut by 2 bases, the J end by 7 bases, with 8 bases between. Written as DNA, the CDR3 is TGTGCCAGCAGCTTAAGCACGGGTGGCTACACCTTC. Translation gives CASSLSTGGYTF.

This clonotype was recorded a few times. V and J are TRBV7-3 and TRBJ2-2; D uncertain. Germline V gene data show CDR1 as SGHTA and CDR2 as FQGTGA. This CDR3 spans 15 amino acids. The V end was cut by 5 bases, the J end by 4 bases, with 14 bases between. The CDR3, as DNA: TGTGCCAGCAGCCAAGAATTGGGCCTCACCGGGGAGCTGTTTTTT. This gives the protein CASSQELGLTGELFF.

This chain links TRBV13 with TRBJ2-7; 9 bases match TRBD2. This CDR3 region has 16 residues. The V gene end was trimmed by 5 bases and the J gene end by 2 bases; junction bases not matched to a gene: 10. Germline CDR1 is PRHDT and CDR2 is FYEKMQ (reference sequence). The CDR3: CASSQQSGGTPYEQYF. The CDR3 DNA sequence: TGTGCCAGCAGCCAACAAAGCGGGGGGACCCCCTACGAGCAGTACTTC.

A note on this clonotype: The junction departs from germline at one end; a sequencing error may be responsible. J is TRBJ1-1 and V is TRBV12-3 or TRBV12-4; D is undetermined. The CDR3 extends over 11 amino acids. The CDR3 spells CASSGNTEASF. The CDR3 bases are TGTGCCAGCAGTGGCAACACTGAAGCTTCCTTT.

This chain uses TRBV3-1 with TRBJ2-7; no reliable D call. This CDR3 has 15 amino acids. The germline V and J ends were trimmed by 2 bases and 2 bases, with 13 bases remaining between them. Germline assignment: CDR1 LGHDT and CDR2 YNNKEL (reference sequence). CDR3 DNA sequence: TGTGCCAGCAGCCAATTTCAAGGCCAACCCTACGAGCAGTACTTC. Its translation: CASSQFQGQPYEQYF.

The chain recombines TRBV7-2 with TRBJ2-7, with 10 bases identical to TRBD1. J gave up 7 bases and V 5 bases, and 8 bases lay outside the gene matches. Germline V gene data show CDR1 as SGHTA and CDR2 as FQGNSA. The CDR3 spans 14 residues. The CDR3 DNA sequence: TGTGCCAGCAGCACAGGACAGGGGGAGCGGGAGCAGTACTTC. It codes for CASSTGQGEREQYF.

This clonotype was picked up a small number of times. The chain has TRBV12-3 or TRBV12-4 and TRBJ1-5; D remains unclear. Trimming shortened V by 6 bases and J by 3 bases, and 9 bases separated the two germline ends. There are 13 residues in the CDR3. This CDR3 reads CASSLQLNQPQHF. The CDR3 DNA is TGTGCCAGCAGCCTGCAACTCAATCAGCCCCAGCATTTT.

This clonotype was observed at least ten times. The chain joins TRBV5-1 to TRBJ2-7; 7 bases are shared with TRBD1. CDR1 and CDR2 from the germline V gene are SGHRS and YFSETQ. The length of the CDR3 is 15 residues. Losses at the gene ends were 1 base for V and 3 bases for J; bases not matched to a gene: 7. The CDR3 DNA reads TGCGCCAGCAGCTTGTTCCCGGGACAGAACTACGAGCAGTACTTC. Amino acid sequence: CASSLFPGQNYEQYF.

V usage is TRBV29-1 and J usage is TRBJ2-1, with D hard to call. The germline gives CDR1 SQVTM, CDR2 ANQGSEA. V was shortened by 7 bases and J by 8 bases, with 21 bases between the two germline ends. The CDR3 sequence is 14 residues long. Here the CDR3 reads CSGLGFQIGDEQFF. The CDR3 DNA reads as TGCAGCGGGCTCGGATTCCAGATAGGCGATGAGCAGTTCTTC.

In its sample, this clonotype was seen many times. The chain uses TRBV5-6 and TRBJ1-5; possible D gene TRBD1, 6 bases. CDR3 size: 17 residues. Germline V gene lookup returns CDR1 SGHDT and CDR2 YYEEEE. Deletions cut 0 bases from V and 1 base from J, with 14 bases between. In DNA form, the CDR3 reads TGTGCCAGCAGCTTGGCGGCAGGGGATATCAGCAATCAGCCCCAGCATTTT. It encodes CASSLAAGDISNQPQHF.

This chain links TRBV5-1 with TRBJ2-7; 10 bases map to TRBD2. The CDR3 totals 14 residues. The V gene's germline CDR1 is SGHRS and CDR2 YFSETQ. With V trimmed by 0 bases and J by 5 bases, 2 bases remained unmatched. CDR3 loop: CASSLDSGRNEQYF. In DNA form, the CDR3 reads TGCGCCAGCAGCTTGGATAGCGGGAGGAACGAGCAGTACTTC.

This clonotype was recorded many times. The chain combines TRBV20-1 with TRBJ2-7, with 8 bases that match TRBD2. The V gene's germline CDR1 is DFQATT and CDR2 SNEGSKA (reference sequence). The trim removed 5 bases at V and 6 bases at J, leaving 9 bases unmatched. This CDR3 comprises 13 residues. For the CDR3, the DNA is TGCAGTGCTCGTGCCAACCTAGCGGGCGAGCAGTACTTC. Protein product: CSARANLAGEQYF.

The chain combines TRBV28 with TRBJ2-5; TRBD1 agrees at 7 bases. Germline V lookup: CDR1 MDHEN, CDR2 SYDVKM. V was clipped by 5 bases and J by 2 bases; unmatched bases: 2. The CDR3 runs to 13 residues. CDR3 sequence reads: CASSKQGQETQYF. For the CDR3, the DNA is TGTGCCAGCAGTAAACAGGGGCAAGAGACCCAGTACTTC.

About this clonotype itself: The germline gene is not matched at one end of the junction; a read error may be the cause. CDR3 sequence (DNA): TGTGCCAGCAGCTTAACAGGGACTGGGATAACTGAAGCTTCCTTT. This sequence encodes CASSLTGTGITEASF. The rearrangement links TRBV7-9 to TRBJ1-1; weak D call: TRBD1 (6 bases). Germline loops: CDR1 SEHNR, CDR2 FQNEAQ (reference sequence). This CDR3 has 15 residues.

The chain recombines TRBV12-3 or TRBV12-4 with TRBJ1-1; D may be TRBD1 (6 bases). The length of the CDR3 is 13 residues. V shed 6 bases and J shed 7 bases, with 15 bases lying between them. The CDR3 is CASSPAGAGEAFF. CDR3 DNA: TGTGCCAGCAGCCCTGCAGGGGCCGGTGAAGCTTTCTTT.

This clonotype was counted once. The CDR3 loop reads CSASEATQGTGELFF. CDR3 bases: TGCAGTGCTAGCGAAGCGACCCAGGGAACCGGGGAGCTGTTTTTT. The chain combines TRBV20-1 with TRBJ2-2, with D maybe TRBD1 (5 bases). The CDR3 runs to 15 residues. Deletions cut 3 bases from V and 5 bases from J, with 16 bases between. Germline lookup yields CDR1 DFQATT and CDR2 SNEGSKA (reference sequence).